This is a list of T cell receptor beta chains from one sample in a study of quantifying T cell responses using KT2 cells. TCRdb ran MiXCR on the UMI-ligation and nested PCR reads and lists one entry per CDR3 protein. The sample contains about 30,000 distinct CDR3 sequences, 7.3% of which appear only once. Source material: PBMCs spiked with cells of the T cell clone KT2. The receptors come from a human donor. The conserved cysteine and the conserved F or W are not part of the CDR3 here. Fields, in order: D gene, clone size, V gene, CDR3 protein. A D gene is named only where the DNA matches it firmly. Clone size, where shown, is once, few, many, or a class for clones that have expanded.

>-|many|TRBV27
ASSTDRNTEAF
>TRBD2|many|TRBV5-1
ASSLNPGGAYEQY
>TRBD2|many|TRBV18
ASSPLAGARSVGTGELF
>-|-|TRBV3-1
ASSQGRGVQPQH
>TRBD2|many|TRBV6-2/TRBV6-3
ASSYSRTSSYEQY
>-|-|TRBV24-1
ATSDSGTTEAF
>-|many|TRBV12-3/TRBV12-4
ASSLEGTQY
>-|many|TRBV27
ASTYLGSLGTEAF
>TRBD1|medium-sized|TRBV12-3/TRBV12-4
ASRPDGGQGGQTQY
>-|few|TRBV24-1
ATSLGANTEAF
>-|-|TRBV18
ASSPGQHEQY
>-|many|TRBV4-3
ASSQDWGSNQPQH
>TRBD1|-|TRBV12-3/TRBV12-4
ASSLGRQGEGETQY
>TRBD1|few|TRBV20-1
SAKLLQGWIDGYT
>-|few|TRBV6-5
ASRLGGGDGYT
>-|-|TRBV12-3/TRBV12-4
ASLPRDFPYNEQF
>-|few|TRBV10-2
ASSESGGRDEQY
>-|many|TRBV4-1
ASSQDPYGYT
>-|-|TRBV5-6
ASSLVSGYGYN
>-|-|TRBV2
ASRGYTEAF
>-|-|TRBV29-1
SVRALGDTDTQY
>-|many|TRBV7-9
ASSFNTATNEKLF